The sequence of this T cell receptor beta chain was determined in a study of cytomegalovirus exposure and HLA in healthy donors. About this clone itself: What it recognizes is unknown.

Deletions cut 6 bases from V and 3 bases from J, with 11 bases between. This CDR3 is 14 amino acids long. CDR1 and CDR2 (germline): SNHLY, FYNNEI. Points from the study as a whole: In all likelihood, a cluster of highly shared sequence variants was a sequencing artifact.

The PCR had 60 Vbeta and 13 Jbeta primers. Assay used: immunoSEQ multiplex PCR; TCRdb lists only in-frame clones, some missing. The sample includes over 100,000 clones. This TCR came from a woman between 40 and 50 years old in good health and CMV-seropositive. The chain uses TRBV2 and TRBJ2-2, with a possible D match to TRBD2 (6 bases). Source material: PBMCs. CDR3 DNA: TGTGCCAGCAGAAGGGACTTTTACACCGGGGAGCTGTTTTTT. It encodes CASRRDFYTGELFF.